This is a list of T cell receptor beta chains from one sample in a study of T cell changes during pregnancy in multiple sclerosis. The assay was immunoSEQ multiplex PCR, and TCRdb's table has in-frame clones only and misses some. The repertoire holds tens of thousands of clones, around 89% seen once, with 10% to 12% in the top ten. The sample was CD8+ T cells from peripheral blood mononuclear cells, taken in the third trimester of pregnancy. The receptors originated from a female donor with multiple sclerosis, enrolled in a pregnancy study. CDR3s include the opening cysteine and the closing phenylalanine or tryptophan. A D gene is named only where the DNA matches it firmly. Clone size is not always given. Where it is, it says once, few, many or a class for expanded clones.

d_gene: TRBD2
j_gene: TRBJ2-3
abundance: NA
v_gene: TRBV9
CDR3nt: TGTGCCAGCAGCGTCGTAGCGGGGTCCACAGATACGCAGTATTTT
CDR3aa: CASSVVAGSTDTQYF

d_gene: TRBD1
j_gene: TRBJ1-2
abundance: NA
v_gene: TRBV12-5
CDR3nt: TGTGCTAGTGGTTTTCCGACAGGGGGTTATGGCTACACCTTC
CDR3aa: CASGFPTGGYGYTF

d_gene: TRBD2
j_gene: TRBJ2-2
abundance: once
v_gene: TRBV7-7
CDR3nt: TGTGCCAGCAGCGCACTAGCGGGGGCCGTTTCGAACACCGGGGAGCTGTTTTTT
CDR3aa: CASSALAGAVSNTGELFF

d_gene: NA
j_gene: TRBJ2-7
abundance: NA
v_gene: TRBV28
CDR3nt: TGTGCCAGCAGTTTTACCAGGGATTCCTCGGGCGAGCAGTACTTC
CDR3aa: CASSFTRDSSGEQYF

d_gene: TRBD2
j_gene: TRBJ2-1
abundance: NA
v_gene: TRBV9
CDR3nt: TGTGCCAGCAGCGTAGGCGGGAGGACTGAGCAGTTCTTC
CDR3aa: CASSVGGRTEQFF

d_gene: NA
j_gene: TRBJ1-2
abundance: NA
v_gene: TRBV5-4
CDR3nt: TGTGCCAGCACCGTCTCAGGGGAGGGCTATGGCTACACCTTC
CDR3aa: CASTVSGEGYGYTF

d_gene: NA
j_gene: TRBJ1-2
abundance: NA
v_gene: TRBV7-9
CDR3nt: TGTGCCAGCAGCTTAGGGCAGAATGGCTACACCTTC
CDR3aa: CASSLGQNGYTF

d_gene: NA
j_gene: TRBJ2-5
abundance: NA
v_gene: TRBV9
CDR3nt: TGTGCCAGCAGCGTAGAGTACAGGGCAGAGACCCAGTACTTC
CDR3aa: CASSVEYRAETQYF

d_gene: NA
j_gene: TRBJ2-1
abundance: NA
v_gene: TRBV9
CDR3nt: TGTGCCAGCAGCGGAAGGGGTGCGTACAATGAGCAGTTCTTC
CDR3aa: CASSGRGAYNEQFF

d_gene: NA
j_gene: TRBJ1-4
abundance: NA
v_gene: TRBV4-1
CDR3nt: TGCGCCAGCAGCCAAGACCAACTAGGGGGAAAACTGTTTTTT
CDR3aa: CASSQDQLGGKLFF

d_gene: NA
j_gene: TRBJ2-3
abundance: NA
v_gene: TRBV12-2
CDR3nt: TGTGCAAGTCGCTTAGCTAAGTGTCCAGCGGGAGGAGATACGCAGTATTTT
CDR3aa: CASRLAKCPAGGDTQYF

d_gene: NA
j_gene: TRBJ2-3
abundance: NA
v_gene: TRBV5-4
CDR3nt: TGTGCCAGCAGCTTGGCCAATCACCTAGGGGGCACAGATACGCAGTATTTT
CDR3aa: CASSLANHLGGTDTQYF

d_gene: TRBD1
j_gene: TRBJ1-4
abundance: NA
v_gene: TRBV5-5
CDR3nt: TGTGCCAGCAGCTTGCGTACAGGGGATCATGAAAAACTGTTTTTT
CDR3aa: CASSLRTGDHEKLFF

d_gene: NA
j_gene: TRBJ1-1
abundance: few
v_gene: TRBV19
CDR3nt: TGTGCCAGTAGTAAGGCAGACACGTTGAACACTGAAGCTTTCTTT
CDR3aa: CASSKADTLNTEAFF

d_gene: TRBD2
j_gene: TRBJ2-3
abundance: once
v_gene: TRBV4-1
CDR3nt: TGCGCCAGCAGCCCGGGACTAGCGGGAATACCTCGGGGCACAGATACGCAGTATTTT
CDR3aa: CASSPGLAGIPRGTDTQYF

d_gene: TRBD2
j_gene: TRBJ2-7
abundance: NA
v_gene: TRBV5-1
CDR3nt: TGCGCCAGCAGCTTAGATATCTCGAGACTAGCTTACGAGCAGTACTTC
CDR3aa: CASSLDISRLAYEQYF

d_gene: TRBD2
j_gene: TRBJ2-3
abundance: NA
v_gene: TRBV7-3
CDR3nt: TGTGCCAGCAGCTTAAGTAGCGGGGGCAGCACAGATACGCAGTATTTT
CDR3aa: CASSLSSGGSTDTQYF

d_gene: NA
j_gene: TRBJ1-6
abundance: NA
v_gene: TRBV9
CDR3nt: TGTGCCAGCAGCGCAGATGGTTCACCCCTCCACTTT
CDR3aa: CASSADGSPLHF

d_gene: NA
j_gene: TRBJ2-7
abundance: NA
v_gene: TRBV19
CDR3nt: TGTGCCAGTAGTATTTCAGGCTCTGCCTACGAGCAGTACTTC
CDR3aa: CASSISGSAYEQYF

d_gene: NA
j_gene: TRBJ2-7
abundance: NA
v_gene: TRBV18
CDR3nt: TGTGCCAGCTCACCACCGGACACCTACTACGAGCAGTACTTC
CDR3aa: CASSPPDTYYEQYF

d_gene: TRBD2
j_gene: TRBJ2-1
abundance: NA
v_gene: TRBV5-1
CDR3nt: TGCGCCAGCAAGTCACCGGGACTAGCGTCCAACAATGAGCAGTTCTTC
CDR3aa: CASKSPGLASNNEQFF

d_gene: TRBD2
j_gene: TRBJ2-3
abundance: once
v_gene: TRBV27
CDR3nt: TGTGCCAGCAGTTGGGGCGGGAGGTCTGTCACAGATACGCAGTATTTT
CDR3aa: CASSWGGRSVTDTQYF

d_gene: TRBD1
j_gene: TRBJ2-5
abundance: NA
v_gene: TRBV9
CDR3nt: TGTGCCAGCAGCAGCGACAGGGAAAAAGAGACCCAGTACTTC
CDR3aa: CASSSDREKETQYF

d_gene: TRBD2
j_gene: TRBJ2-1
abundance: NA
v_gene: TRBV7-6
CDR3nt: TGTGCCAGCAGCCTCAAGCGGGAGGGGGTTAATGAGCAGTTCTTC
CDR3aa: CASSLKREGVNEQFF

d_gene: NA
j_gene: TRBJ2-7
abundance: NA
v_gene: TRBV29-1
CDR3nt: TGCAGCGTTGAAAAACAGGACTACGAGCAGTACTTC
CDR3aa: CSVEKQDYEQYF

d_gene: TRBD1
j_gene: TRBJ1-3
abundance: NA
v_gene: TRBV27
CDR3nt: TGTGCCAGCAGTTCAACCAACAGGGGGCCTGGAAACACCATATATTTT
CDR3aa: CASSSTNRGPGNTIYF

d_gene: NA
j_gene: TRBJ2-7
abundance: NA
v_gene: TRBV13
CDR3nt: TGTGCCAGCAGCCTTAACTACGAGCAGTACTTC
CDR3aa: CASSLNYEQYF

d_gene: TRBD2
j_gene: TRBJ2-1
abundance: NA
v_gene: TRBV19
CDR3nt: TGTGCCGCCAAAACGAGCGGGGGGGCCAATGAGCAGTTCTTC
CDR3aa: CAAKTSGGANEQFF

d_gene: NA
j_gene: TRBJ1-4
abundance: NA
v_gene: TRBV30
CDR3nt: TGTGCCGGCTGGCTGGCAGGGGCTAGGGAAAAACTGTTTTTT
CDR3aa: CAGWLAGAREKLFF

d_gene: TRBD1
j_gene: TRBJ2-7
abundance: NA
v_gene: TRBV2
CDR3nt: TGTGCCAGCAGTGTAAACTGGACAGGGTATTCCTACGAGCAGTACTTC
CDR3aa: CASSVNWTGYSYEQYF

d_gene: TRBD1
j_gene: TRBJ1-1
abundance: NA
v_gene: TRBV4-1
CDR3nt: TGCGCCAGCAGCCGAGAGACAGGGGGAGGAACTGAAGCTTTCTTT
CDR3aa: CASSRETGGGTEAFF

d_gene: NA
j_gene: TRBJ1-2
abundance: NA
v_gene: TRBV5-4
CDR3nt: TGTGCCAGCAGCTTGGGGGGGGCTAACTATGGCTACACCTTC
CDR3aa: CASSLGGANYGYTF

d_gene: TRBD1
j_gene: TRBJ2-7
abundance: once
v_gene: TRBV5-5
CDR3nt: TGTGCCAGCAGCCCAGAGGACAGGGGGTGGCACGAGCAGTACTTC
CDR3aa: CASSPEDRGWHEQYF

d_gene: TRBD1
j_gene: TRBJ2-7
abundance: NA
v_gene: TRBV27
CDR3nt: TGTGCCAGCAGTGTGACAGGGTCCTACGAGCAGTACTTC
CDR3aa: CASSVTGSYEQYF

d_gene: NA
j_gene: TRBJ1-1
abundance: NA
v_gene: TRBV7-9
CDR3nt: TGTGCCAGCAGCCCCCAGGACAGAATATACACTGAAGCTTTCTTT
CDR3aa: CASSPQDRIYTEAFF

d_gene: NA
j_gene: TRBJ1-5
abundance: NA
v_gene: TRBV30
CDR3nt: TGTGCCTGGAGCGTCCTCGGGAATCAGCCCCAGCATTTT
CDR3aa: CAWSVLGNQPQHF

d_gene: NA
j_gene: TRBJ2-1
abundance: NA
v_gene: TRBV2
CDR3nt: TGTGCCAGCATCCTACGAAGCTCCTACAATGAGCAGTTCTTC
CDR3aa: CASILRSSYNEQFF

d_gene: NA
j_gene: TRBJ2-5
abundance: NA
v_gene: TRBV7-6
CDR3nt: TGTGCCAGCAGCTTACAGGGTAGGGGCCAAGAGACCCAGTACTTC
CDR3aa: CASSLQGRGQETQYF

d_gene: NA
j_gene: TRBJ2-3
abundance: NA
v_gene: TRBV9
CDR3nt: TGTGCCAGCAGCGTAGGCGCCTTCACAGATACGCAGTATTTT
CDR3aa: CASSVGAFTDTQYF

d_gene: TRBD1
j_gene: TRBJ1-2
abundance: NA
v_gene: TRBV18
CDR3nt: TGTGCCAGCTCACCAGCCGGGACAGGCCCGTCCGGGGGCTACACCTTC
CDR3aa: CASSPAGTGPSGGYTF

d_gene: TRBD1
j_gene: TRBJ2-7
abundance: NA
v_gene: TRBV11-2
CDR3nt: TGTGCCAGCAGCTTATTTTTCGGACAGGGAGCAAATAGAGACTACGAGCAGTACTTC
CDR3aa: CASSLFFGQGANRDYEQYF

d_gene: TRBD1
j_gene: TRBJ2-6
abundance: NA
v_gene: TRBV7-6
CDR3nt: TGTGCCAGCAGTCCAGGGACAGGGGGAGCTGGGGCCAACGTCCTGACTTTC
CDR3aa: CASSPGTGGAGANVLTF